This T cell receptor (beta chain) was sequenced during a study of read filtering for tumor transcriptome and immune sequencing. In the study overall: The cohort had some 16 men and around 15 women aged roughly 40 to 90, mean roughly 66 years. General study points: The sorted CD138-negative fraction was a mixed bone marrow immune population, not purified T cells.

Concerning this clonotype itself: Its cognate antigen is unknown.

This library used roughly 400 ng RNA and molecular barcoded adaptors spanning alpha/delta and beta/gamma chains. TCRdb processed the reads anew with MiXCR; each CDR3 protein has one entry. The data hold over 45,000 distinct CDR3 sequences, with more than 10% observed a single time. Trimming cost V 3 bases and J 6 bases, with 7 bases left between them. This CDR3 is 12 amino acids long. Germline V gene sequence: CDR1 SGHTA, CDR2 FQGNSA. Sequenced sample: a population of CD138-negative cells sorted from bone marrow. The V and J genes are TRBV7-2 and TRBJ2-3; D ambiguous. This receptor was obtained from a donor at least 40 years old with multiple myeloma. The CDR3 loop reads CASSFVSDTQYF. The CDR3 DNA sequence: TGTGCCAGCAGCTTCGTGTCGGATACGCAGTATTTT.